The entry that follows covers one T cell receptor (beta chain) sequence. Antigen unknown. Germline V gives CDR1 ENHRY, CDR2 SYGVKD. The CDR3 totals 12 residues. The data were taken from a study of T cells expressing NK-cell markers. Study-wide results and caveats: In roughly six donors, dominant CD3+CD56+NKG2C+ clonotypes ranked among the top 10 CD8+ clonotypes.

From its re-call of the 5' RACE reads, TCRdb lists each CDR3 protein once, without DNA. The table lists fewer than 400,000 distinct CDR3 sequences. This chain connects TRBV10-3 to TRBJ1-1. The sequence came from a woman in her forties or fifties in good health. The sequencing sample was made of blood T cells: a sorted CD56 or NKG2C T cell subset, CD4+ or CD8+ T cells, or bulk PBMC T cells (not recorded which). The CDR3 spells CAIANSVNEAFF.